The clone carrying this T cell receptor beta chain has more than one count but fewer than ten. Assembly of TCR beta libraries relied on iRepertoire HTBI primers together with Arm-PCR of CDR3 regions. One entry per CDR3 protein results from TCRdb running MiXCR on the multiplex PCR reads. The data show 500,000 to 700,000 distinct CDR3 sequences, with 16% seen just once and under 20% held by the top ten. The data originate from a study of regulatory T cells in long-lasting Graves disease. The germline V gene has CDR1 SGHVS and CDR2 FQNEAQ. The CDR3 totals 16 residues. Time point here: newly diagnosed GD, antithyroid drugs for less than 3 months. Researchers made the TCR library from RNA that was extracted from PBMCs. Patients with Graves' disease were diagnosed by American Thyroid Association guidelines. These sequences were also reported in another study, on T cells in Graves' hyperthyroidism and ophthalmopathy. In that study: Exclusion followed for patients with uncontrolled infection, other autoimmune disease, pregnancy or lactation.

This specimen was peripheral blood mononuclear cells (PBMCs), taken at new diagnosis, from a patient treated with antithyroid drugs. The chain joins TRBV7-8 to TRBJ2-5; TRBD2 aligns across 10 bases. The DNA end is more similar to TRBJ2-1, so the J call may be wrong. The receptor was isolated from a woman aged 25 to 39 with Graves disease. DNA of the CDR3: TGTGCCAGCAGCTTACGGGCTAGCGGGAGTTCGAATGAGCAGTTCTTC. It specifies CASSLRASGSSNEQFF.